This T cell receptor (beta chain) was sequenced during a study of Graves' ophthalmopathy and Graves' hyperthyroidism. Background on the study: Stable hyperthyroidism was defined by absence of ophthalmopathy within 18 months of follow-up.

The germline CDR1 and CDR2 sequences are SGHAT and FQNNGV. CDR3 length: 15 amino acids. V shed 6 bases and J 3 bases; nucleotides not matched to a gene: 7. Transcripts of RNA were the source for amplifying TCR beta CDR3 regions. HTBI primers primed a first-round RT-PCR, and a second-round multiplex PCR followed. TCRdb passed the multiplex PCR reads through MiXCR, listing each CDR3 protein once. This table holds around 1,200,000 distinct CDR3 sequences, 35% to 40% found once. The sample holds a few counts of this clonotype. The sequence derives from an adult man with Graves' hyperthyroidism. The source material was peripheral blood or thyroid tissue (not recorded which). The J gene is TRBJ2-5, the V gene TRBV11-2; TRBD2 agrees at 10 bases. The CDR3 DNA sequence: TGTGCCAGCAGTTATACACTAGCGGGAAAAGAGACCCAGTACTTC. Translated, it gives CASSYTLAGKETQYF.